These 11 T cell receptor beta chains originate from one sample sequenced in a study of T cells and Merkel cell carcinoma outcomes. The repertoire was sequenced with immunoSEQ multiplex PCR; TCRdb's copy has only in-frame clones and lacks some. The repertoire holds roughly 13,000 clones, with 80% to 95% as singletons. Sequenced: tumor tissue from Merkel cell carcinoma. These receptors originate from a human donor with Merkel cell carcinoma.

The genes are TRBV5-1 and TRBJ1-5; D call uncertain. Germline loops: CDR1 SGHRS, CDR2 YFSETQ. CDR3 size: 13 residues. The V end was cut by 5 bases, the J end by 0 bases, with 6 bases between. The DNA for the CDR3 is TGCGCCAGCAGACGGGATAGCAATCAGCCCCAGCATTTT. It yields the protein CASRRDSNQPQHF.

The chain couples TRBV27 to TRBJ1-1; D is ambiguous. Germline V gene lookup returns CDR1 MNHEY and CDR2 SMNVEV (reference sequence). V was trimmed by 6 bases and J by 4 bases, leaving 15 bases between them. CDR3 length: 14 amino acids. The CDR3 is CASRELAWGTEAFF. CDR3 nucleotides: TGTGCCAGCAGGGAGCTGGCCTGGGGCACTGAAGCTTTCTTT.

The chain has TRBV6-1 and TRBJ2-6; unclear D gene. The V end lost 5 bases, the J end lost 0 bases, and 8 bases lay between the germline ends. CDR1 and CDR2 (germline): MNHNS, SASEGT. There are 15 residues in the CDR3. The CDR3: CASSSRVSGANVLTF. The CDR3 DNA reads as TGTGCCAGCAGTTCCCGGGTCTCTGGGGCCAACGTCCTGACTTTC.

The V call is TRBV15, the J call TRBJ2-7; tentatively, D is TRBD2 (6 bases). The V gene lost 8 bases and the J gene lost 3 bases, with 14 bases spanning the gap. Germline values: CDR1 LNHNV, CDR2 YYDKDF (reference sequence). The CDR3 is made up of 13 amino acids. The CDR3 region is CATARDSNYEQYF. The CDR3, as DNA: TGTGCCACCGCTCGGGACTCAAACTACGAGCAGTACTTC.

Worth noting for this clone: The germline gene is not matched at one end of the junction; a read error may be the cause. The chain recombines TRBV6-5 with TRBJ1-1; 10 positions match TRBD1. CDR1 and CDR2 from the germline V gene are MNHEY and SVGAGI. There are 15 residues in the CDR3. In DNA form, the CDR3 reads TGTGCCAGCAGTCCCTCGGGACAGGGGAAGGCTGAAACTTTCTTT. This gives the protein CASSPSGQGKAETFF.

The V call is TRBV6-5, the J call TRBJ1-3; D call uncertain. This CDR3 has 15 residues. Trimming removed 0 bases from V and 3 bases from J, with 9 bases in between. Germline assignment: CDR1 MNHEY and CDR2 SVGAGI. The chain's CDR3 is CASSYSRAVGNTIYF. The CDR3 bases are TGTGCCAGCAGTTACTCGAGAGCGGTTGGAAACACCATATATTTT.

The chain combines TRBV9 with TRBJ2-5, with a weak D call TRBD1 (6 bases). V lost 0 bases and J 4 bases, leaving 10 bases between the germline ends. This CDR3 region has 14 residues. Looked up from germline, CDR1 is SGDLS and CDR2 is YYNGEE. The DNA of the CDR3 is TGTGCCAGCAGCGTAGACAGAGGGGGAGAGACCCAGTACTTC. This gives the protein CASSVDRGGETQYF. The whole variable domain, filled in from reference TRBV9 and TRBJ2-5, reads DSGVTQTPKHLITATGQRVTLRCSPRSGDLSVYWYQQSLDQGLQFLIQYYNGEERAKGNILERFSAQQFPDLHSELNLSSLELGDSALYFCASSVDRGGETQYFGPGTRLLVL.

The V call is TRBV28, the J call TRBJ2-3; 8 positions match TRBD1. There are 12 residues in the CDR3. From germline, CDR1 is MDHEN and CDR2 SYDVKM. Trimming at V came to 5 bases and at J to 11 bases, leaving 6 bases not matched to a gene. In DNA form, the CDR3 reads TGTGCCAGCAGTCTCGGACAGGGAAGGCAGTATTTT. It specifies CASSLGQGRQYF.

The chain has TRBV5-1 and TRBJ1-1; 7 nucleotides match TRBD1. Germline trimming cut 4 bases from V and 1 base from J; bases unmatched to any gene: 7. The CDR3 is 15 amino acids. The germline V gene has CDR1 SGHRS and CDR2 YFSETQ. For the CDR3, the DNA is TGCGCCAGCAGCCGACAGGGTTTGGCGAACACTGAAGCTTTCTTT. Translating gives CASSRQGLANTEAFF.

The V and J genes are TRBV11-2 and TRBJ2-7, with D unresolved. Trimming cost V 4 bases and J 6 bases, with 13 bases left between them. The CDR3 runs 13 residues. Germline CDR1 is SGHAT and CDR2 is FQNNGV. The CDR3 loop is CASSSDQIAEQYF. For the CDR3, the DNA is TGTGCCAGCAGCTCAGACCAGATCGCCGAGCAGTACTTC.

The V gene is TRBV5-1, the J gene TRBJ2-3, with D maybe TRBD2 (5 bases). The germline V gene encodes CDR1 SGHRS and CDR2 YFSETQ. The CDR3 spans 16 residues. V was clipped by 0 bases and J by 2 bases, with 13 bases between them. CDR3 DNA: TGCGCCAGCAGCTTGGCAGTTTCGGGATTCACAGATACGCAGTATTTT. As protein: CASSLAVSGFTDTQYF.